The rows below give T cell receptor beta chains drawn from one sample of a study of T cells in Graves' hyperthyroidism and ophthalmopathy. TCRdb re-derived calls from the multiplex PCR reads in MiXCR, one entry per CDR3 protein. The sample contains over 700,000 distinct CDR3 sequences, roughly a third of which appear only once. The sequenced sample consisted of blood. Source of these receptors: a middle-aged woman with Graves' hyperthyroidism. Both conserved end residues are part of each CDR3. A D gene is named only where the DNA matches it firmly. Rows give clone size only sometimes, using once, few, many, or a class for an expanded clone.

TRBV7-2	TRBJ2-2	NA	NA	TGTGCCAGCAGCCCCGTTGTCGACGCCGGGGAGCTGTTTTTT	CASSPVVDAGELFF
TRBV6-1	TRBJ1-2	NA	NA	TGTGCCAGCAGTGAATCATCGGCGGGGGGTAAAGGTGGCTACACCTTC	CASSESSAGGKGGYTF
TRBV10-3	TRBJ1-5	many	TRBD1	TGTGCCATCAGTGCCGACAGGGAAAATCAGCCCCAGCATTTT	CAISADRENQPQHF
TRBV4-1	TRBJ1-2	NA	TRBD1	TGCGCCAGCAGCCAAGAAAGGGGACAGTTCTATGGCTACACCTTC	CASSQERGQFYGYTF
TRBV5-1	TRBJ1-1	many	NA	TGCGCCAGCAGAGAAGGGGGCACTGAAGCTTTCTTT	CASREGGTEAFF
TRBV12-3/TRBV12-4	TRBJ1-5	few	NA	TGTGCCAGCAGTTTGGGGACCCAGGAGTGGAATCAGCCCCAGCATTTT	CASSLGTQEWNQPQHF
TRBV12-3/TRBV12-4	TRBJ1-1	many	NA	TGTGCCAGCAGTTTAGGGGGTGACGTGGGAGCTTTCTTT	CASSLGGDVGAFF
TRBV5-1	TRBJ2-7	few	NA	TGTGCCAGCAGCCGAGCCGTAAGCTCCTACGAGCAGTACTTC	CASSRAVSSYEQYF
TRBV7-2	TRBJ2-5	NA	TRBD2	TGTGCCAGCAGCCTGGAATGGGGGGGATTTCAGGAGACCCAGTACTTC	CASSLEWGGFQETQYF
TRBV13	TRBJ2-7	NA	TRBD1	TGTGCCAGCAGCCACCCGGTAGGGACAGGCTACGAGCAGTACTTC	CASSHPVGTGYEQYF
TRBV9	TRBJ2-7	NA	NA	TGTGCCAGCAGCGTAGTTCCGGGGCCAACCTACGAGCAGTACTTC	CASSVVPGPTYEQYF
TRBV19	TRBJ1-2	NA	NA	TGTGCCAGTAGTCCTCGGTCGGCTAACTATGGCTACACCTTC	CASSPRSANYGYTF
TRBV12-3/TRBV12-4	TRBJ2-2	NA	TRBD1	TGTGCCAGCTCGCCGGGACAGAACCCGAACACCGGGGAGCTGTTTTTT	CASSPGQNPNTGELFF
TRBV2	TRBJ2-5	NA	NA	TGTGCCAGCAGTACCACCTGGGCGACCAAAGAGACCCAGTACTTC	CASSTTWATKETQYF
TRBV29-1	TRBJ2-5	many	TRBD1	TGCAGCCTCCTCACAGGGGAAGAGACCCAGTACTTC	CSLLTGEETQYF
TRBV12-3/TRBV12-4	TRBJ1-1	NA	NA	TGTGCCAGCACCCCCTGGCCGGACAGACAGAACACTGAAGCTTTCTTT	CASTPWPDRQNTEAFF
TRBV7-2	TRBJ2-3	NA	NA	TGTGCCAGCAGCCAAGCCCGGGGCCCCAAGCCAGATACGCAGTATTTT	CASSQARGPKPDTQYF
TRBV12-3/TRBV12-4	TRBJ1-2	many	NA	TGTGCCAGCAGGCACGATTCTCGGCAGGGCTACACCTTC	CASRHDSRQGYTF
TRBV7-9	TRBJ2-7	NA	NA	TGTGCCAGCAGCCCCATGGGCAGGAACTACGAGCAGTACTTC	CASSPMGRNYEQYF
TRBV6-5	TRBJ2-5	NA	TRBD2	TGTGCCAGCAGTGGGATAGCGGGGGCTCCTTCCGGGGAGACCCAGTACTTC	CASSGIAGAPSGETQYF
TRBV2	TRBJ2-7	NA	TRBD2	TGTGCCAGCAGCCAACCGGGACTAGCCGCGCAGGGCTACGAGCAGTACTTC	CASSQPGLAAQGYEQYF
TRBV20-1	TRBJ2-5	many	NA	TGCAGTGCTAGAGCTGGTCCGTTAAGCCTAGAGACCCAGTACTTC	CSARAGPLSLETQYF
TRBV3-1	TRBJ1-1	NA	TRBD1	TGTGCCAGCAGCCTCGGCCGGGGACAGGCCACCAAAGAAGCTTTCTTT	CASSLGRGQATKEAFF
TRBV19	TRBJ1-2	many	NA	TGTGCCAGTTCTCAGGAGGGGGACTATGGCTACACCTTC	CASSQEGDYGYTF
TRBV29-1	TRBJ2-5	NA	TRBD1	TGCAGCGTTAAACCAGACAGGGGGCAAGAGACCCAGTACTTC	CSVKPDRGQETQYF
TRBV20-1	TRBJ1-1	many	NA	TGCAGTGCTAGTTCTCCGACCGACACTGAAGCTTTCTTT	CSASSPTDTEAFF
TRBV27	TRBJ1-2	NA	NA	TGTGCCAGCAGTTTCGGGCTTACCTATGGCTACACCTTC	CASSFGLTYGYTF
TRBV28	TRBJ2-7	NA	TRBD1	TGTGCCAGCAATGTTATCGGGACAGGCTCCTACGAGCAGTACTTC	CASNVIGTGSYEQYF
TRBV18	TRBJ1-1	NA	NA	TGTGCCAGCTCATCCGACACTTCCACTGAAGCTTTCTTT	CASSSDTSTEAFF
TRBV9	TRBJ2-7	many	NA	TGTGCCAGCAGCCTACTCCATACGTTTTCCTACGAGCAGTACTTC	CASSLLHTFSYEQYF
TRBV4-1	TRBJ2-7	few	NA	TGCGCCAGCAGCTTTACAGGTGACTACGAGCAGTACTTC	CASSFTGDYEQYF
TRBV7-2	TRBJ2-7	few	NA	TGTGCCAGCAGCTCCCGGGATGGGGCGGACGAGCAGTACTTC	CASSSRDGADEQYF
TRBV11-1	TRBJ1-2	once	TRBD1	TGTGCCAGCAGCGCCTTGGAGGGACAGGGGGCCTATGGCTACACCTTC	CASSALEGQGAYGYTF
TRBV19	TRBJ2-5	many	TRBD1	TGTGCCAGTAGTCTACAGGGGGCGCACACGGAGACCCAGTACTTC	CASSLQGAHTETQYF
TRBV5-1	TRBJ1-2	NA	NA	TGCGCCAGCAGCTTAAGGGTTGGAGCTAGCTATGGCTACACCTTC	CASSLRVGASYGYTF
TRBV10-3	TRBJ1-3	NA	TRBD1	TGTGCCATCAGTGAGTCGAACCGACAGGGCGGTGGAAACACCATATATTTT	CAISESNRQGGGNTIYF
TRBV25-1	TRBJ1-1	NA	NA	TGTGCCAGCAGTGCCCGGCCTCCTCCCGGAACTGAAGCTTTCTTT	CASSARPPPGTEAFF
TRBV10-3	TRBJ1-5	NA	NA	TGTGCCATCAGTACTCAAGACAGCTATCAGCCCCAGCATTTT	CAISTQDSYQPQHF
TRBV19	TRBJ1-5	NA	NA	TGTGCCAGTAGTTTCATCGCCACGGCAGGGCGGAATCAGCCCCAGCATTTT	CASSFIATAGRNQPQHF
TRBV4-3	TRBJ1-2	once	NA	TGCGCCAGCAGCCAAGATCTATACCAGGACTATGGCTACACCTTC	CASSQDLYQDYGYTF
TRBV4-3	TRBJ1-1	few	NA	TGCGCCAGCAGCCAAGACCCGGGTTCGGCTGAAGCTTTCTTT	CASSQDPGSAEAFF
TRBV6-6	TRBJ1-2	NA	NA	TGTGCCAGCAGTGAACGAAATGTGGGGGCTGGCTACACCTTC	CASSERNVGAGYTF
TRBV2	TRBJ1-3	NA	TRBD1	TGTGCCAGCAGAAAGATGACAGGGGGGACCGCATCTGGAAGCACCATATATTTT	CASRKMTGGTASGSTIYF
TRBV29-1	TRBJ2-7	many	TRBD2	TGCAGCGTTGAAAAGGTAGCGGGAGGGCCCCGAGAGCAGTACTTC	CSVEKVAGGPREQYF
TRBV19	TRBJ1-5	few	TRBD1	TGTGCCAGTAGTGTCGACAGGGAAGGACAGCCCCAGCATTTT	CASSVDREGQPQHF